Listed below are T cell receptor beta chains from one sample, sequenced in a study of CD8 T cells in Susac syndrome. One entry per CDR3 protein, called by TCRdb with MiXCR from the immunoSEQ multiplex PCR reads. Here the sample spans roughly 200,000 distinct CDR3 sequences, approximately 95% being singletons. The sample was CD4+ T cells from PBMCs. The source is a human donor in good health. Both conserved end residues are part of each CDR3. A D gene is named only where the DNA matches it firmly. Clone sizes are given selectively: once, few, many, or a class where the clone is expanded.

V gene	D gene	clone size	J gene	CDR3 DNA	CDR3 protein
TRBV15	.	.	TRBJ1-6	TGTGCCACCAGCGGACGTTTAAATTCACCCCTCCACTTT	CATSGRLNSPLHF
TRBV20-1	TRBD2	.	TRBJ2-1	TGCAGTGCTAGGGGACTAGCGGGGTTCGAGCAGTTCTTC	CSARGLAGFEQFF
TRBV20-1	TRBD1	.	TRBJ1-2	TGCAGTGCTCCCCGGACAGGGGGATTTGACTATGGCTACACCTTC	CSAPRTGGFDYGYTF
TRBV6-6	TRBD1	.	TRBJ2-5	TGTGCCAGCAGAACCGGGACAGGGTTCCCAGAGACCCAGTACTTC	CASRTGTGFPETQYF
TRBV10-3	.	.	TRBJ1-3	TGTGCCCAGCGAGAAGAACTCTCTGGAAACACCATATATTTT	CAQREELSGNTIYF
TRBV28	TRBD1	.	TRBJ1-1	TGTGCCAGCAGTGGTCGACAGGGGGGAAGCACTGAAGCTTTCTTT	CASSGRQGGSTEAFF
TRBV2	.	.	TRBJ1-1	TGTGCCAGCAAAGTTGCAGCGGGGAACACTGAAGCTTTCTTT	CASKVAAGNTEAFF
TRBV7-2	.	few	TRBJ1-5	TGTGCCAGCAGCTTAGCGCCAGGCCAGGTAAATCAGCCCCAGCATTTT	CASSLAPGQVNQPQHF
TRBV20-1	.	.	TRBJ1-1	TGCAGCGACGTGCGGGAGACTGAAGCTTTCTTT	CSDVRETEAFF
TRBV20-1	.	.	TRBJ2-3	TGCAGTGCTGTTCTCACAGATACGCAGTATTTT	CSAVLTDTQYF
TRBV5-1	.	.	TRBJ2-6	TGCGCCAGCAGCTTGGCCAGCGGATCTGGGGCCAACGTCCTGACTTTC	CASSLASGSGANVLTF
TRBV27	.	.	TRBJ1-2	TGTGCCAGCAGTTCCCAAGGGGAGGGCTATGGCTACACCTTC	CASSSQGEGYGYTF
TRBV5-4	.	.	TRBJ2-1	TGTGCCAGCAGCTTGGTTAGCAATGAGCAGTTCTTC	CASSLVSNEQFF
TRBV6-2/TRBV6-3	TRBD1	.	TRBJ2-1	TGTGCCAGCACTCAACAGGGGGCGGGCTACAATGAGCAGTTCTTC	CASTQQGAGYNEQFF
TRBV20-1	TRBD1	.	TRBJ2-3	TGCAGTGCTACTCTAAGGGACAGGGGGTGGGTAGGAGATACGCAGTATTTT	CSATLRDRGWVGDTQYF
TRBV5-1	TRBD1	.	TRBJ2-5	TGCGCCAGCAGCTTGGGGGACAGGGGGCTTCAAGAGACCCAGTACTTC	CASSLGDRGLQETQYF
TRBV14	.	.	TRBJ2-1	TGTGCCAGCAGCCCCTGGGGGGGGCCGGGATACAATGAGCAGTTCTTC	CASSPWGGPGYNEQFF
TRBV12-3/TRBV12-4	TRBD1	.	TRBJ1-1	TGTGCCAGCGCCAGGACAGGGTATAACACTGAAGCTTTCTTT	CASARTGYNTEAFF
TRBV20-1	TRBD2	.	TRBJ2-7	TGCAGTGCTAGAGGGGGCGCGGGGCGGGGGAGTATCTACGAGCAGTACTTC	CSARGGAGRGSIYEQYF
TRBV19	.	.	TRBJ1-4	TGTGCCAGTAGGGACACCCGTTCGGGGCTGAGCGAAAAACTGTTTTTT	CASRDTRSGLSEKLFF
TRBV20-1	TRBD2	.	TRBJ2-2	TGCAGTGCTTCTGGGGCGGCGGGGGGGCCGGGCACCGGGGAGCTGTTTTTT	CSASGAAGGPGTGELFF
TRBV25-1	.	.	TRBJ1-2	TGTGCCAGCAGTCCCGGACGGGGTGGCTACACCTTC	CASSPGRGGYTF
TRBV3-1	.	once	TRBJ2-5	TGTGCCAGCAGCCAAGGGGGCGGAGAGACCCAGTACTTC	CASSQGGGETQYF
TRBV12-3/TRBV12-4	TRBD1	.	TRBJ2-5	TGTGCCAGCAGGACAGGGGCGGAATGGGAGACCCAGTACTTC	CASRTGAEWETQYF
TRBV7-8	.	once	TRBJ2-7	TGTGCCAGCAGCTTTTCCTCCGTGAACTACGAGCAGTACTTC	CASSFSSVNYEQYF
TRBV5-6	TRBD2	.	TRBJ2-3	TGTGCCAGCAGCTTGGAGATTAGCGGGCATGGGACAGATACGCAGTATTTT	CASSLEISGHGTDTQYF
TRBV29-1	.	.	TRBJ1-2	TGCAGCGCTGGGTGGGGTGTTGGCTACACCTTC	CSAGWGVGYTF
TRBV3-1	.	once	TRBJ1-6	TGTGCCAGCAGCCAAGATCAATTAGTTAATAATTCACCCCTCCACTTT	CASSQDQLVNNSPLHF
TRBV3-1	TRBD1	once	TRBJ1-1	TGTGCCAGCAGCCAGGTTACGGGACAGGGCGCTCGGGCTTTCTTT	CASSQVTGQGARAFF
TRBV29-1	.	.	TRBJ2-5	TGCAGCGTTGAGAGTCCGTTCGAGACCCAGTACTTC	CSVESPFETQYF
TRBV5-1	.	.	TRBJ1-6	TGCGCCAGCAGCTTGGAAGGAGTCCCTAATTCACCCCTCCACTTT	CASSLEGVPNSPLHF
TRBV7-9	.	.	TRBJ1-5	TGTGCCAGCAGCTTAGCAGGGCCTGACAATCAGCCCCAGCATTTT	CASSLAGPDNQPQHF
TRBV14	.	few	TRBJ1-1	TGTGCCAGCAGCCACCCGAACACTGAAGCTTTCTTT	CASSHPNTEAFF
TRBV12-3/TRBV12-4	TRBD2	.	TRBJ2-3	TGTGCCAGCAGTCCCATCCGGGGAGGGATTATCACAGATACGCAGTATTTT	CASSPIRGGIITDTQYF
TRBV12-3/TRBV12-4	TRBD1	.	TRBJ1-2	TGTGCCAGCAGTCTACGGACAGGTCGGAGGGGCTACACCTTC	CASSLRTGRRGYTF
TRBV20-1	.	.	TRBJ1-6	TGCAGTGCTAGGGATCCCGCGGGTCACGGTTCACCCCTCCACTTT	CSARDPAGHGSPLHF
TRBV7-9	TRBD1	.	TRBJ1-5	TGTGCCAGCAGCTTCGGCGACAGGGGCCGCTATCAGCCCCAGCATTTT	CASSFGDRGRYQPQHF